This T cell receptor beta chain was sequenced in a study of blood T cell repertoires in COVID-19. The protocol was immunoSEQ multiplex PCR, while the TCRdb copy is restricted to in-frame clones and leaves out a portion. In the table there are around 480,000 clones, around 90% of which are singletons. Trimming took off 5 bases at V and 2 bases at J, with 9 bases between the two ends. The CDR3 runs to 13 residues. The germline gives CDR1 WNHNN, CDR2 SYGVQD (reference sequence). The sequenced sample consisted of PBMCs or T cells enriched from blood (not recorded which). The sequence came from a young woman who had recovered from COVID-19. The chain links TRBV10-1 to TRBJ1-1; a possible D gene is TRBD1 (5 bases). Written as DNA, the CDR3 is TGCGCCAGCAGTCGGGGGAGAAACACTGAAGCTTTCTTT. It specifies CASSRGRNTEAFF.